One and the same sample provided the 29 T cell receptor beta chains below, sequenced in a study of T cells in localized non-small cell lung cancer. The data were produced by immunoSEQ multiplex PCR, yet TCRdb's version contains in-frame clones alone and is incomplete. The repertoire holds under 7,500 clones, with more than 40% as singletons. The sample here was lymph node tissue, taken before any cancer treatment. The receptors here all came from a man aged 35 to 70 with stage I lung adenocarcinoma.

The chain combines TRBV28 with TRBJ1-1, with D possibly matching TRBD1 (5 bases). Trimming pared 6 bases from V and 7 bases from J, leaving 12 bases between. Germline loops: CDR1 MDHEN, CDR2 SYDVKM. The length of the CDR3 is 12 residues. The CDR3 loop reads CASRLRGNEAFF. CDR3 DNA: TGTGCCAGCAGACTCCGGGGGAATGAAGCTTTCTTT.

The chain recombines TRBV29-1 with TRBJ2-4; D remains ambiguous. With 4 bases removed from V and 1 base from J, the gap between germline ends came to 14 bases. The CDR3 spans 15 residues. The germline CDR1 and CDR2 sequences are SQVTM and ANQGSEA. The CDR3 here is CSVVAATDAKNIQYF. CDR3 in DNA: TGCAGCGTTGTGGCAGCTACTGATGCCAAAAACATTCAGTACTTC.

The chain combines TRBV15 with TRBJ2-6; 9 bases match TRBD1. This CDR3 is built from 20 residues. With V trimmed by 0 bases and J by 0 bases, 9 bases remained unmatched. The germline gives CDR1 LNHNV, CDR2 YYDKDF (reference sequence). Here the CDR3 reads CATSRDLGTGYNSGANVLTF. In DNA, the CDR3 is TGTGCCACCAGCAGAGATCTTGGGACAGGGTACAACTCTGGGGCCAACGTCCTGACTTTC. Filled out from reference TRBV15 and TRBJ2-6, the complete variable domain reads DAMVIQNPRYQVTQFGKPVTLSCSQTLNHNVMYWYQQKSSQAPKLLFHYYDKDFNNEADTPDNFQSRRPNTSFCFLDIRSPGLGDTAMYLCATSRDLGTGYNSGANVLTFGAGSRLTVL.

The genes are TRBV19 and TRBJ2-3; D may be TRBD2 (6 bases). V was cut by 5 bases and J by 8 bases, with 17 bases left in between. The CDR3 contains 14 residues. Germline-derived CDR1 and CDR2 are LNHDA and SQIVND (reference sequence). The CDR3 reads CASSLATSSATQYF. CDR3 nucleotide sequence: TGTGCCAGTAGTCTTGCAACTTCTAGCGCTACGCAGTATTTT.

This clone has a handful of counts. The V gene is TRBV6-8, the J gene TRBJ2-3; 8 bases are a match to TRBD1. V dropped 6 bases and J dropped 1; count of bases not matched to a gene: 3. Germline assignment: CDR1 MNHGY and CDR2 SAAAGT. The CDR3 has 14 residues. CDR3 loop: CASSPGQGTDTQYF. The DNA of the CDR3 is TGTGCCAGCAGCCCGGGACAGGGCACAGATACGCAGTATTTT.

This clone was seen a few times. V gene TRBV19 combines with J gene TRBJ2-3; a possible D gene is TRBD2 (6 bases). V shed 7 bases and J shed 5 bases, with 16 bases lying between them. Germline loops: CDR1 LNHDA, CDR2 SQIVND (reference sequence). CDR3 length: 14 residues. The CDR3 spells CASNRGGGIDTQYF. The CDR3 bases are TGTGCCAGTAACCGGGGCGGAGGGATAGATACGCAGTATTTT. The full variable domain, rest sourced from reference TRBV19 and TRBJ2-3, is DGGITQSPKYLFRKEGQNVTLSCEQNLNHDAMYWYRQDPGQGLRLIYYSQIVNDFQKGDIAEGYSVSREKKESFPLTVTSAQKNPTAFYLCASNRGGGIDTQYFGPGTRLTVL.

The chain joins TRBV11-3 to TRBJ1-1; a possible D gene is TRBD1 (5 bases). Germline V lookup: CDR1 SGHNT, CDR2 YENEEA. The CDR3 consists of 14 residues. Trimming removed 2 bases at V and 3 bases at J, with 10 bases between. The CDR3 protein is CASSLRGGDTEAFF. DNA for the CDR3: TGTGCCAGCAGCTTAAGGGGAGGGGACACTGAAGCTTTCTTT. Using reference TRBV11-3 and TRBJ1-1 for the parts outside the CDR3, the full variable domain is EAGVVQSPRYKIIEKKQPVAFWCNPISGHNTLYWYLQNLGQGPELLIRYENEEAVDDSQLPKDRFSAERLKGVDSTLKIQPAELGDSAVYLCASSLRGGDTEAFFGQGTRLTVV.

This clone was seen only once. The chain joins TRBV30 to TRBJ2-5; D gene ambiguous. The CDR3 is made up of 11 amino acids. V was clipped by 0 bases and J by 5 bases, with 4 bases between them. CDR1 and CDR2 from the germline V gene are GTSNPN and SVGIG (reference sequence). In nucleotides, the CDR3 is TGTGCCTGGAGTGTAGGGGAGACCCAGTACTTC. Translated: CAWSVGETQYF.

CDR3 amino acids: CASSITGGVGTEAFF. The CDR3 DNA follows: TGTGCCAGTAGTATCACCGGGGGAGTCGGCACTGAAGCTTTCTTT. This chain uses TRBV19 with TRBJ1-1, with a possible D match to TRBD1 (5 bases). CDR1 and CDR2 from the germline V gene are LNHDA and SQIVND (reference sequence). V lost 3 bases and J 4 bases, leaving 15 bases between the germline ends. This CDR3 comprises 15 residues.

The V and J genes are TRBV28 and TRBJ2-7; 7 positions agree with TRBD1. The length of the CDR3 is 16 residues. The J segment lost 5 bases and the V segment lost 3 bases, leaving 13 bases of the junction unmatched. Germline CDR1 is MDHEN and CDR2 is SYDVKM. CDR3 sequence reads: CASSFRTGLNPDEQYF. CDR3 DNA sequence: TGTGCCAGCAGTTTTAGGACAGGTCTTAATCCCGACGAGCAGTACTTC.

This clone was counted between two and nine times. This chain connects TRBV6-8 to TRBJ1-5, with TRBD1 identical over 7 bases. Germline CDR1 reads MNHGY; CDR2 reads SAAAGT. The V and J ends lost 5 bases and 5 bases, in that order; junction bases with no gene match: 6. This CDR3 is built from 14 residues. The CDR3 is CASSNRQGHQPQHF. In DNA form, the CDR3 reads TGTGCCAGCAGTAATCGACAGGGCCATCAGCCCCAGCATTTT.

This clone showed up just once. This CDR3 reads CAWSTGQGPYEQYF. CDR3 DNA: TGTGCCTGGAGTACGGGACAGGGGCCCTACGAGCAGTACTTC. The genes are TRBV30 and TRBJ2-7; TRBD1 aligns across 10 bases. V lost 2 bases to trimming and J lost 2 bases; unmatched junction nucleotides: 3. This CDR3 spans 14 amino acids. The germline gives CDR1 GTSNPN, CDR2 SVGIG (reference sequence).

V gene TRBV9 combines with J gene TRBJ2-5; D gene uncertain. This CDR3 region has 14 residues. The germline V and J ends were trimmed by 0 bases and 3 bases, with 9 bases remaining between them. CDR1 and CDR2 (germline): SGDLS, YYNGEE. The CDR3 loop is CASSVGTVKETQYF. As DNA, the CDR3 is TGTGCCAGCAGCGTAGGCACAGTAAAAGAGACCCAGTACTTC.

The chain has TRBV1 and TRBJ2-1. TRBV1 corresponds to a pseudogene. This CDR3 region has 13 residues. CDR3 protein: CASSQVGYNEQFF. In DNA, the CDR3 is TGCGCCAGCAGCCAAGTGGGGTACAATGAGCAGTTCTTC.

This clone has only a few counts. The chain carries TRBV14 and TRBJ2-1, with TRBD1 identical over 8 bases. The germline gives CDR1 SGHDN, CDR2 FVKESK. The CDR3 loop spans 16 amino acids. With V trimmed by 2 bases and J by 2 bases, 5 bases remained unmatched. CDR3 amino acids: CASSQLAGGAYNEQFF. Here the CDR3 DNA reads TGTGCCAGCAGCCAACTTGCAGGGGGCGCCTACAATGAGCAGTTCTTC.

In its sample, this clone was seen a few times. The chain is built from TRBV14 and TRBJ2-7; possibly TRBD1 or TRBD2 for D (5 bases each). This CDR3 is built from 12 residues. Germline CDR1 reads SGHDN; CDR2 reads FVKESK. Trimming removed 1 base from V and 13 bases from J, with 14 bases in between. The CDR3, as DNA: TGTGCCAGCAGCCAAGGACCTGGGACCATCTACTTC. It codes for CASSQGPGTIYF.

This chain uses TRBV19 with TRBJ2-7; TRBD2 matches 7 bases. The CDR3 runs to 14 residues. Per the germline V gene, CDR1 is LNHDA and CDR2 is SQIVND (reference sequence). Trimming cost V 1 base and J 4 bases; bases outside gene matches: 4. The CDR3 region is CASSIGGRFYEQYF. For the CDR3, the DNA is TGTGCCAGTAGTATAGGCGGGAGATTTTACGAGCAGTACTTC.

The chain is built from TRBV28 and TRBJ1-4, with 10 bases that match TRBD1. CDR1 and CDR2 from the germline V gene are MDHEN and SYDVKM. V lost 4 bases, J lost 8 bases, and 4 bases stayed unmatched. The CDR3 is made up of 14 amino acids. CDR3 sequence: CASSYGQGEEKLFF. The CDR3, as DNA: TGTGCCAGCAGTTACGGACAGGGGGAAGAAAAACTGTTTTTT.

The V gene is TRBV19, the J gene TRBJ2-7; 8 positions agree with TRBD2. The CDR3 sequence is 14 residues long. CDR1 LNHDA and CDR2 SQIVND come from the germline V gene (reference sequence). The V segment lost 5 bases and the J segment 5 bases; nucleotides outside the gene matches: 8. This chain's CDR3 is CASSPRAGVNEQYF. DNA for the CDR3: TGTGCCAGTAGTCCCAGAGCGGGAGTAAACGAGCAGTACTTC.

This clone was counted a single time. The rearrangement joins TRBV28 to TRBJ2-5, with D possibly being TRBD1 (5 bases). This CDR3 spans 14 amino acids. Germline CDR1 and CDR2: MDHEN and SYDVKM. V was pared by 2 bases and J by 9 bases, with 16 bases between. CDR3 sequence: CASSLLRSGMAQYF. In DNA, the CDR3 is TGTGCCAGCAGTTTACTAAGATCAGGGATGGCCCAGTACTTC.

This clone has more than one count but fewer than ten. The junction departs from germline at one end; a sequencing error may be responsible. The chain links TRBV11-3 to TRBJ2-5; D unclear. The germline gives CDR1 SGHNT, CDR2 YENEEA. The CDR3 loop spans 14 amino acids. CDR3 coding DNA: TGTGCCAGCAGCTTGTCCTCGTACCAAGAGATCCAGTACTTC. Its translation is CASSLSSYQEIQYF.

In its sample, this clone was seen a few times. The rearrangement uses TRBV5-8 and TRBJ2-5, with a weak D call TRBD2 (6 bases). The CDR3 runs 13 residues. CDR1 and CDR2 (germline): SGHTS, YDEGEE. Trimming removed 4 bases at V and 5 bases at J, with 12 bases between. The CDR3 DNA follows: TGTGCCAGCAGCCCCCGACTAGGGGAGACCCAGTACTTC. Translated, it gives CASSPRLGETQYF.

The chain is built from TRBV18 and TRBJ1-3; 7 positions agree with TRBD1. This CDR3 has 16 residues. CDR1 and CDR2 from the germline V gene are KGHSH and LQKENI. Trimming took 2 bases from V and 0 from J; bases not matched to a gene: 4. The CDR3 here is CASSPTGADSGNTIYF. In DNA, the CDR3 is TGTGCCAGCTCACCAACAGGGGCCGACTCTGGAAACACCATATATTTT.

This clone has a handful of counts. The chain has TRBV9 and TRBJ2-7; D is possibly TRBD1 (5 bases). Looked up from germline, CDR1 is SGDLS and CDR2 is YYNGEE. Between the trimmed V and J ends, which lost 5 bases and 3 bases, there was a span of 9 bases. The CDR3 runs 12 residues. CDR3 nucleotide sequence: TGTGCCAGCAGTGAGCAGGGCTACGAGCAGTACTTC. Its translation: CASSEQGYEQYF.

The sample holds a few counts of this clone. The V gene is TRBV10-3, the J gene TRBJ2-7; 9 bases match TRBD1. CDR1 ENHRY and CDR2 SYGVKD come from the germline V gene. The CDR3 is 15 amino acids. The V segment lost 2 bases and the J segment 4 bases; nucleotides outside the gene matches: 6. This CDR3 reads CAISETGGNTYEQYF. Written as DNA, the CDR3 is TGTGCCATCAGTGAGACAGGGGGCAATACATACGAGCAGTACTTC.

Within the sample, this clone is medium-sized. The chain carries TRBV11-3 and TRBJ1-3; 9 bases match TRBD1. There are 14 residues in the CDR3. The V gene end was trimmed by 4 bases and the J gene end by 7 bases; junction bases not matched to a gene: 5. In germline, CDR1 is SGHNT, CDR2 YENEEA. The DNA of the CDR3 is TGTGCCAGCAGCTCGGGGACAGGGAGCAACACCATATATTTT. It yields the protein CASSSGTGSNTIYF.

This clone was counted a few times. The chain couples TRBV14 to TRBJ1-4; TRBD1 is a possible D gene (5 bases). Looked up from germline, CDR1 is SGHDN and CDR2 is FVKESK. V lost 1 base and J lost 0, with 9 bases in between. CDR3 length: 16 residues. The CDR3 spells CASSQADRTTNEKLFF. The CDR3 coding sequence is TGTGCCAGCAGCCAAGCCGACAGAACAACTAATGAAAAACTGTTTTTT.

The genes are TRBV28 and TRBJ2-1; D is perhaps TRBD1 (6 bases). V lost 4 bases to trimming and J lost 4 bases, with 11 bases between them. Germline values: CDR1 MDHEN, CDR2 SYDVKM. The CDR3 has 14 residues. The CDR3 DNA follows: TGTGCCAGCAGTTCAAGGACAGTATACAATGAGCAGTTCTTC. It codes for CASSSRTVYNEQFF.

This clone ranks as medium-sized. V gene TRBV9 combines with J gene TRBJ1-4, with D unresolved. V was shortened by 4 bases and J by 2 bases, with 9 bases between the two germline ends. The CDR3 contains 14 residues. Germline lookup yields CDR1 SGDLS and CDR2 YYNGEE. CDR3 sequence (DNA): TGTGCCAGCAGCCGACAAATTACTAATGAAAAACTGTTTTTT. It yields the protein CASSRQITNEKLFF.